Listed here is a single T cell receptor (beta chain). In the source study's methods: Reference gene primer amplification in the assay estimated nucleated cell counts. Assay used: immunoSEQ multiplex PCR; TCRdb lists only in-frame clones, some missing. V, J and clone size are taken as reported in that table, and D and trimming were inferred from the DNA itself. The sample holds hundreds of thousands of clones; about 90% are singletons and the top ten take roughly 1.6%. This sample is part of a study of blood T cell repertoires in COVID-19. Study context: Donors in the United States, Italy and Spain gave samples during acute or convalescent COVID-19.

Germline V gives CDR1 LGHDT, CDR2 YNNKEL (reference sequence). Trimming took 7 bases from V and 7 from J; bases not matched to a gene: 11. The CDR3 covers 15 residues. Material: peripheral blood. This clonotype originated in a woman between 35 and 50 years old who had recovered from COVID-19. V is TRBV3-1 (or the pseudogene TRBV3-2) and J is TRBJ2-3; 10 bases align to TRBD2. The CDR3 bases are TGTGCCAGCACCCCGAGCGGGGGGGTCCGGTATACGCAGTATTTT. It yields the protein CASTPSGGVRYTQYF.